The text below deals with one TCR beta chain. Each CDR3 protein is one row after TCRdb ran MiXCR on the RACE reads. Of 90,000 to 140,000 distinct CDR3 sequences listed, less than 45% were seen once; the top ten hold around 2.7%. The data stem from a study of human T cells and chemical hapten exposure. Study-wide context: Read at 6 days, the patch tests placed 0.01% DPC on the upper back.

Germline lookup yields CDR1 SQVTM and CDR2 ANQGSEA. The CDR3 is made up of 14 amino acids. With 4 bases removed from V and 5 bases from J, the gap between germline ends came to 17 bases. Time point described: patch test 3, about 24 weeks after DPC sensitization. Stated treatment: therapeutic diphenylcyclopropenone sensitization with weekly scalp DPC. Drawing of blood took place ahead of applying each patch test. This TCR was recovered from a middle-aged man with alopecia areata. Some clones in this sample may be carry-over from other donors' samples. Source: whole blood, taken in connection with sensitization to the hapten diphenylcyclopropenone (DPC). The rearrangement joins TRBV29-1 to TRBJ1-1, with D possibly TRBD1 on 6 matching bases. The CDR3 reads CSVAGGTRGTEAFF. Written as DNA, the CDR3 is TGCAGCGTTGCGGGGGGGACCAGGGGTACTGAAGCTTTCTTT.